This T cell receptor (beta chain) was identified during a study of control samples from healthy donors and cancer patients (dated by TCRdb to 2018 to 2020). To prepare the library, the immunoSEQ multiplex PCR assay was applied. Imported from immuneACCESS, the table was reduced by TCRdb to in-frame sequences with V and J called. These copies leave out some clones; in studies compared against another copy, an unresolved V gene accounts for under half, and the cause of the remainder is not known. This sample has approximately 70,000 clones in its table, and around 80% of those were observed once. The top ten clonotypes cover around 14% of the sample. This clone appeared a single time. Its binding antigen is unknown. No much larger clone is present one base from it, and per-base qualities are unavailable. Sample: blood. The receptor was isolated from a man aged 55 to 69 in good health.

The nucleotides are TGTGCCAGCAGCTTAGGGACTAGCGGGACGAGTGAGCAGTTCTTC. It is translated as CASSLGTSGTSEQFF. The chain employs TRBV7-8 and TRBJ2-1; 12 bases in between match TRBD2. From the germline V gene, CDR1 is SGHVS and CDR2 is FQNEAQ. The CDR3 numbers 15 residues from cysteine through phenylalanine. Only the CDR3 region is kept as DNA, spanning 45 bases read in frame from base 1. V lost 1 base and J lost 9 bases, and the count of bases not matched to a germline gene is 4.